The clone carrying this TCR beta chain was picked up a small number of times. As yet, its antigen is unknown. This sample stems from a study of T cell repertoires in cytomegalovirus infection. The CDR3 consists of 18 residues. V gave up 1 base and J gave up 9 bases; unmatched junction bases: 15. Germline CDR1 and CDR2: SGHNT and YENEEA. TCRdb analysed the reads with MiXCR anew, one entry per CDR3 protein. The repertoire includes fewer than 650,000 distinct CDR3 sequences, just under 40% of them detected once, and 48% sits in the top ten. The receptor's source is a human donor in good health (CMV status not recorded). Some clones in this sample may be carry-over from other donors' samples. The specimen was cultured PBMCs, collected from culture after CMV antigen stimulation. The genes are TRBV11-3 and TRBJ2-1; 10 bases map to TRBD2. The CDR3 here is CASSLAPSKAGGRGEQFF. In nucleotides, the CDR3 is TGTGCCAGCAGCTTAGCCCCGAGTAAAGCGGGGGGGCGGGGTGAGCAGTTCTTC.